This T cell receptor (beta chain) was sequenced for a study of T cells in Graves' hyperthyroidism and ophthalmopathy. Study-wide results and caveats: Model output signaled ophthalmopathy a median approximately 6.2 months ahead of onset.

This clonotype was counted a few times. The target antigen is unknown. Thyroid ultrasound, orbital computed tomography, clinical symptoms, and serum thyroxine and TRAb underpinned diagnoses. Amplified TCR beta CDR3 regions came from RNA transcripts. Initially, a first-round RT-PCR of the TCR CDR3 employed the HTBI primer set. TCRdb ran MiXCR on the multiplex PCR reads and lists one entry per CDR3 protein. The sample lists under 800,000 distinct CDR3 sequences, about 15% seen once, with 10% in the top ten. Input material: blood. The sequence came from a young woman with Graves' hyperthyroidism.

DNA for the CDR3: TGTGCCAGCAGCCCGGCCCTTAGCGGGAGACGGACAGATACGCAGTATTTT. Translation gives CASSPALSGRRTDTQYF. J is TRBJ2-3 and V is TRBV6-1; the match to TRBD2 covers 9 bases. Germline CDR1 MNHNS, CDR2 SASEGT. The CDR3 runs 17 residues. The trim removed 6 bases at V and 3 bases at J, leaving 13 bases unmatched.